A single sample gave rise to the 21 T cell receptor beta chains below, sequenced in a study of cytomegalovirus exposure and HLA in healthy donors (TCRdb year 2017). Library preparation was by the immunoSEQ multiplex PCR assay. The multiplex PCR relied on a mix of 60 forward primers for TCR Vbeta segments and 13 reverse primers for TCR Jbeta segments. The table was pulled from immuneACCESS by TCRdb, which kept in-frame rearrangements only. Such tables lose some clones; where checked, under half of the loss comes from unresolved V genes, and the rest has no known cause. Here the sample has some 77,000 clones; approximately 79% occur a single time. About 20% of the sample is taken by the ten largest. Sequenced: PBMCs. All receptors derive from a woman between 35 and 50 years old in good health and CMV-seropositive.

The CDR3 nucleotides read TGCGCCAGCACTAACAGGGGGCGATTTGAAGCTTTCTTT. This gives the protein CASTNRGRFEAFF. The chain uses TRBV5-1 and TRBJ1-1; 9 bases agree with TRBD1. CDR1 SGHRS and CDR2 YFSETQ come from the germline V gene. CDR3 length equals 13 residues. After removal of 6 bases from V and 7 bases from J, the junction contained 7 bases not matched to a gene.

The chain has TRBV19 and TRBJ1-5, with D possibly being TRBD1 (6 bases). V shed 5 bases and J shed 3 bases, with 11 bases lying between them. The CDR3 has 14 residues. Germline CDR1 is LNHDA and CDR2 is SQIVND (reference sequence). CDR3: CASSWNRDNQPQHF. The CDR3 nucleotides are TGTGCCAGTAGTTGGAACAGGGACAATCAGCCCCAGCATTTT.

The chain carries TRBV5-5 and TRBJ1-5; perhaps TRBD1 as D (5 bases). The CDR3 has 15 amino acids. The germline V and J ends were trimmed by 5 bases and 0 bases, with 12 bases remaining between them. Per the germline V gene, CDR1 is SGHKS and CDR2 is YYEKEE (reference sequence). CDR3 protein: CASRPGTNSNQPQHF. In nucleotides, the CDR3 is TGTGCCAGCAGGCCCGGGACTAATAGCAATCAGCCCCAGCATTTT.

The rearrangement links TRBV9 to TRBJ1-6; no clear D. CDR3 size: 15 residues. Germline V gene sequence: CDR1 SGDLS, CDR2 YYNGEE. Trimming stripped 0 bases from V and 12 bases from J, with 16 bases between. CDR3 in amino acids: CASSVATGKGQPLHF. CDR3 nucleotide sequence: TGTGCCAGCAGCGTAGCAACGGGGAAAGGCCAACCCCTCCACTTT.

The CDR3 sequence: CASSLVSGRNTEAFF. The CDR3 DNA reads as TGTGCCAGCAGCTTAGTTTCAGGGCGGAACACTGAAGCTTTCTTT. The rearrangement uses TRBV7-2 and TRBJ1-1; D perhaps matches TRBD1 (5 bases). The CDR3 covers 15 residues. V was clipped by 1 base and J by 1 base, with 10 bases between them. Germline-derived CDR1 and CDR2 are SGHTA and FQGNSA.

The rearrangement uses TRBV19 and TRBJ2-3, with D perhaps TRBD2 (6 bases). This CDR3 is 14 amino acids long. V gave up 3 bases and J gave up 1 base, with 8 bases separating them. Per germline, CDR1 LNHDA and CDR2 SQIVND (reference sequence). CDR3 residues: CASSIGSGTDTQYF. CDR3 nucleotide sequence: TGTGCCAGTAGTATCGGGAGCGGCACAGATACGCAGTATTTT. Full variable domain (outside the CDR3, taken from reference TRBV19 and TRBJ2-3): DGGITQSPKYLFRKEGQNVTLSCEQNLNHDAMYWYRQDPGQGLRLIYYSQIVNDFQKGDIAEGYSVSREKKESFPLTVTSAQKNPTAFYLCASSIGSGTDTQYFGPGTRLTVL.

This rearrangement joins TRBV18 to TRBJ2-6, with TRBD1 matching 8 bases. The CDR3 contains 20 residues. The germline V gene encodes CDR1 KGHSH and CDR2 LQKENI. V shed 1 base, J shed 2 bases, and the junction held 13 bases outside the gene matches. The CDR3 sequence is CASSPLFSPGGAAGANVLTF. The CDR3 coding sequence is TGTGCCAGCTCACCACTATTCTCTCCAGGGGGCGCGGCTGGGGCCAACGTCCTGACTTTC.

This chain links TRBV2 with TRBJ1-2, with D tentatively TRBD1 (5 bases). Trimming removed 5 bases from V and 7 bases from J, with 11 bases in between. Germline V CDR1 and CDR2: SNHLY, FYNNEI. The CDR3 is made up of 12 amino acids. Here the CDR3 DNA reads TGTGCCAGCAGTCCAAACCAGGGTGGCTACACCTTC. It encodes CASSPNQGGYTF.

The chain carries TRBV30 and TRBJ2-2, with TRBD2 identical over 10 bases. The CDR3 spans 16 residues. V lost 4 bases to trimming and J lost 6 bases; unmatched junction nucleotides: 11. The V gene's germline CDR1 is GTSNPN and CDR2 SVGIG (reference sequence). The CDR3 coding sequence is TGTGCCTGGAAATTTGGGACTAGCGTATCCCCCGGGGAGCTGTTTTTT. As protein: CAWKFGTSVSPGELFF.

This clone was observed a handful of times. This rearrangement joins TRBV29-1 to TRBJ1-3; 7 positions match TRBD1. This CDR3 region has 15 residues. Trimming took 4 bases from V and 2 from J; bases not matched to a gene: 8. The germline gives CDR1 SQVTM, CDR2 ANQGSEA. The DNA for the CDR3 is TGCAGCGTTGCGTTCGGGACAGCCCCTGGAAACACCATATATTTT. Residues: CSVAFGTAPGNTIYF.

The V gene is TRBV27, the J gene TRBJ1-5; D gene ambiguous. Germline CDR1 and CDR2: MNHEY and SMNVEV (reference sequence). V gave up 4 bases and J gave up 0 bases, with 7 bases separating them. CDR3 length equals 14 residues. DNA for the CDR3: TGTGCCAGCAGTTCCGGAGTTAGCAATCAGCCCCAGCATTTT. It is translated as CASSSGVSNQPQHF.

This clone was counted once. V gene TRBV5-4 combines with J gene TRBJ1-4; D remains unclear. The CDR3 spans 15 residues. The germline V gene has CDR1 SGHNT and CDR2 YYREEE (reference sequence). V was clipped by 1 base and J by 2 bases, with 9 bases between them. The CDR3 coding sequence is TGTGCCAGCAGCTTGACGGGTGTGACTAATGAAAAACTGTTTTTT. The encoded protein is CASSLTGVTNEKLFF.

As regards this clone: Germline is not matched at one junction end, which may reflect a read error. The gene calls are TRBV20-1 and TRBJ1-2, with a tentative D call TRBD1 (6 bases). This CDR3 has 9 amino acids. Per the germline V gene, CDR1 is DFQATT and CDR2 is SNEGSKA (reference sequence). CDR3 residues: CSASRQAAF. The CDR3 nucleotides are TGCAGTGCTAGCCGACAGGCGGCCTTC.

The V and J genes are TRBV5-1 and TRBJ2-2; D is possibly TRBD1 (5 bases). V was clipped by 0 bases and J by 1 base, with 7 bases between them. The CDR3 has 15 residues. Looked up from germline, CDR1 is SGHRS and CDR2 is YFSETQ. The CDR3 DNA reads as TGCGCCAGCAGCTTGGTGACAGTGAACACCGGGGAGCTGTTTTTT. The encoded protein is CASSLVTVNTGELFF.

The chain couples TRBV6-5 to TRBJ2-1; TRBD1 agrees at 7 bases. The CDR3 loop spans 13 amino acids. Germline V lookup: CDR1 MNHEY, CDR2 SVGAGI. V shed 5 bases, J shed 10 bases, and the junction held 8 bases outside the gene matches. This CDR3 is CASSLTGDREQFF. CDR3 DNA sequence: TGTGCCAGCAGTCTAACAGGGGATCGGGAGCAGTTCTTC.

The chain recombines TRBV7-9 with TRBJ2-2, with 8 bases matching TRBD1. The CDR3 covers 16 residues. Trimming took 5 bases from V and 2 from J; bases not matched to a gene: 7. Looked up from germline, CDR1 is SEHNR and CDR2 is FQNEAQ (reference sequence). CDR3 region: CASSPPGGLNTGELFF. The DNA of the CDR3 is TGTGCCAGCAGCCCCCCAGGGGGCCTCAACACCGGGGAGCTGTTTTTT.

Only one count was recorded for this clone. This chain uses TRBV5-6 with TRBJ2-7; TRBD2 aligns across 15 bases. The CDR3 covers 16 residues. Germline CDR1 is SGHDT and CDR2 is YYEEEE. Unmatched junction bases numbered 7, after V lost 3 bases and J lost 6 bases. CDR3 in amino acids: CASSWRTSGRAVEQYF. DNA for the CDR3: TGTGCCAGCAGCTGGAGGACTAGCGGGAGGGCGGTCGAGCAGTACTTC. The full variable domain, its missing parts supplied by reference TRBV5-6 and TRBJ2-7, is DAGVTQSPTHLIKTRGQQVTLRCSPKSGHDTVSWYQQALGQGPQFIFQYYEEEERQRGNFPDRFSGHQFPNYSSELNVNALLLGDSALYLCASSWRTSGRAVEQYFGPGTRLTVT.

This clone was observed a few times. The V call is TRBV28, the J call TRBJ2-6; 7 bases agree with TRBD1. The CDR3 is 18 residues long. Germline V CDR1 and CDR2: MDHEN, SYDVKM. The V gene end was trimmed by 5 bases and the J gene end by 0 bases; junction bases not matched to a gene: 10. CDR3 bases: TGTGCCAGCAGTCCCCTCCGGACAGGCCTCTCTGGGGCCAACGTCCTGACTTTC. As protein: CASSPLRTGLSGANVLTF.

This rearrangement joins TRBV6-1 to TRBJ2-3, with D tentatively TRBD1 (6 bases). The CDR3 contains 15 residues. CDR1 and CDR2 (germline): MNHNS, SASEGT. The V gene lost 0 bases and the J gene lost 4 bases, with 11 bases spanning the gap. The CDR3 here is CASSEARGGADTQYF. For the CDR3, the DNA is TGTGCCAGCAGTGAAGCGCGAGGGGGAGCAGATACGCAGTATTTT.

V gene TRBV19 combines with J gene TRBJ2-1; 10 bases fit TRBD2. Losses at the gene ends were 5 bases for V and 2 bases for J; bases not matched to a gene: 3. This CDR3 region has 15 residues. CDR1 and CDR2 (germline): LNHDA, SQIVND (reference sequence). CDR3 DNA: TGTGCCAGTAGTCGGACTAGCGGAACCTACAATGAGCAGTTCTTC. Protein: CASSRTSGTYNEQFF.

The chain joins TRBV9 to TRBJ2-5; 7 bases fit TRBD1. This CDR3 contains 14 residues. V was pared by 1 base and J by 2 bases, with 2 bases of the junction left unmatched. Germline V gene lookup returns CDR1 SGDLS and CDR2 YYNGEE. CDR3 sequence (DNA): TGTGCCAGCAGCGTACTGGGACAGCAAGAGACCCAGTACTTC. Protein: CASSVLGQQETQYF. Full variable domain (outside the CDR3, taken from reference TRBV9 and TRBJ2-5): DSGVTQTPKHLITATGQRVTLRCSPRSGDLSVYWYQQSLDQGLQFLIQYYNGEERAKGNILERFSAQQFPDLHSELNLSSLELGDSALYFCASSVLGQQETQYFGPGTRLLVL.